The 30 T cell receptor beta chains below come from one sample, sequenced in a study of OX40 agonist ivuxolimab in advanced cancers. The data were produced by immunoSEQ multiplex PCR, yet TCRdb's version contains in-frame clones alone and is incomplete. The data show 65,000 to 90,000 clones, 82% seen once. The sample consisted of CD4+ or CD8+ T cells sorted from blood, taken in a trial of the OX40 agonist ivuxolimab. The source is an adult with an advanced solid tumor such as melanoma, head and neck, liver or kidney cancer.

The genes are TRBV2 and TRBJ2-2; TRBD1 might be the D (5 bases). The CDR3 runs 13 residues. Trimming removed 8 bases from V and 7 bases from J, with 14 bases in between. The germline V gene encodes CDR1 SNHLY and CDR2 FYNNEI. The CDR3 coding sequence is TGTGCCAGCTACAGGAGTGCGGACGGGGAGCTGTTTTTT. Protein: CASYRSADGELFF.

The chain carries TRBV27 and TRBJ1-2; 9 nucleotides line up with TRBD1. Germline CDR1 and CDR2: MNHEY and SMNVEV (reference sequence). This CDR3 has 19 amino acids. V was pared by 3 bases and J by 6 bases, with 20 bases of the junction left unmatched. CDR3 loop: CASSLYISQVGQGIHGYTF. As DNA, the CDR3 is TGTGCCAGCAGTTTGTATATCTCGCAGGTGGGACAGGGAATACATGGCTACACCTTC.

The chain couples TRBV29-1 to TRBJ2-2; no firm D call. This CDR3 is 12 amino acids long. Germline V gene sequence: CDR1 SQVTM, CDR2 ANQGSEA. The V end lost 4 bases, the J end lost 7 bases, and 10 bases lay between the germline ends. CDR3 in DNA: TGCAGCGTTGGTCCCTCCGGCGGGGAGCTGTTTTTT. It specifies CSVGPSGGELFF.

The table lists this clone with a few counts. The V call is TRBV19, the J call TRBJ2-3; TRBD1 matches at 8 bases. The germline gives CDR1 LNHDA, CDR2 SQIVND (reference sequence). This CDR3 comprises 14 residues. V gave up 7 bases and J gave up 2 bases; unmatched junction bases: 5. The CDR3 nucleotides read TGTGCCAGTACGACCAGGGGGCCCACAGATACGCAGTATTTT. Translated: CASTTRGPTDTQYF.

V gene TRBV7-2 combines with J gene TRBJ2-7; weak D call: TRBD2 (6 bases). V was cut by 2 bases and J by 7 bases, with 21 bases left in between. The CDR3 totals 16 residues. Germline CDR1 is SGHTA and CDR2 is FQGNSA. The CDR3 DNA reads as TGTGCCAGCAGCTTAATGGGGGGAATGAGGGCTCGGGAGCAGTACTTC. The encoded protein is CASSLMGGMRAREQYF.

This sequence joins TRBV5-4 and TRBJ2-7; no reliable D call. This CDR3 has 14 amino acids. Per germline, CDR1 SGHNT and CDR2 YYREEE (reference sequence). The germline V and J ends were trimmed by 0 bases and 2 bases, with 9 bases remaining between them. CDR3 loop: CASSLAIVPYEQYF. The CDR3 DNA reads TGTGCCAGCAGCTTGGCCATCGTTCCCTACGAGCAGTACTTC.

J is TRBJ2-5 and V is TRBV14; 9 positions agree with TRBD1. Looked up from germline, CDR1 is SGHDN and CDR2 is FVKESK. The CDR3 has 15 amino acids. Unmatched junction bases numbered 4, after V lost 0 bases and J lost 5 bases. The CDR3 DNA follows: TGTGCCAGCAGCCAAGAACGGGACAGGGTGGAGACCCAGTACTTC. It yields the protein CASSQERDRVETQYF.

The chain joins TRBV2 to TRBJ2-3; D gene ambiguous. Per the germline V gene, CDR1 is SNHLY and CDR2 is FYNNEI. Trimming left V 4 bases short and J 6 bases short, with 14 bases between. The CDR3 runs to 14 residues. The chain's CDR3 is CASSVVSPVDTQYF. The DNA of the CDR3 is TGTGCCAGCAGTGTAGTTTCCCCGGTGGATACGCAGTATTTT.

The chain links TRBV27 to TRBJ2-2; TRBD1 is a possible D gene (6 bases). Trimming removed 6 bases at V and 0 bases at J, with 11 bases between. The CDR3 has 15 residues. Germline V gives CDR1 MNHEY, CDR2 SMNVEV (reference sequence). CDR3 nucleotides: TGTGCCAGCAGCAGATCAGGGGCGAACACCGGGGAGCTGTTTTTT. Protein product: CASSRSGANTGELFF.

This clone was seen once. This rearrangement joins TRBV2 to TRBJ1-4, with D possibly matching TRBD1 (6 bases). Germline V gives CDR1 SNHLY, CDR2 FYNNEI. V lost 3 bases and J 11 bases, leaving 10 bases between the germline ends. CDR3 length equals 12 residues. The CDR3 DNA reads as TGTGCCAGCAGTGAGCCGGACAGTAAACTGTTTTTT. This codes for CASSEPDSKLFF.

This chain links TRBV2 with TRBJ1-5; TRBD1 aligns across 7 bases. Looked up from germline, CDR1 is SNHLY and CDR2 is FYNNEI. This CDR3 has 13 residues. J was trimmed by 7 bases and V by 6 bases; bases with no gene match: 6. The CDR3 protein is CASRPDRAQPQHF. CDR3 nucleotide sequence: TGTGCCAGCAGACCAGACAGGGCGCAGCCCCAGCATTTT. Full variable domain (remainder filled in from reference TRBV2 and TRBJ1-5): EPEVTQTPSHQVTQMGQEVILRCVPISNHLYFYWYRQILGQKVEFLVSFYNNEISEKSEIFDDQFSVERPDGSNFTLKIRSTKLEDSAMYFCASRPDRAQPQHFGDGTRLSIL.

The chain links TRBV11-2 to TRBJ2-3, with D hard to call. Germline V gene data show CDR1 as SGHAT and CDR2 as FQNNGV. V lost 5 bases and J 2 bases, leaving 5 bases between the germline ends. CDR3 length equals 12 residues. The CDR3 coding sequence is TGTGCCAGCAGCCCTAACACAGATACGCAGTATTTT. The encoded protein is CASSPNTDTQYF.

The chain couples TRBV5-4 to TRBJ1-2; 11 nucleotides match TRBD1. This CDR3 contains 14 residues. Trimming cost V 2 bases and J 8 bases; bases outside gene matches: 5. The germline V gene has CDR1 SGHNT and CDR2 YYREEE (reference sequence). This chain's CDR3 is CASSLGTGGGGYTF. The CDR3 region has the DNA TGTGCCAGCAGCTTAGGGACAGGGGGAGGAGGCTACACCTTC.

V gene TRBV29-1 combines with J gene TRBJ2-5; D may be TRBD1 or TRBD2 (5 bases each). The CDR3 has 15 residues. V was cut by 1 base and J by 5 bases, with 17 bases left in between. Germline loops: CDR1 SQVTM, CDR2 ANQGSEA. CDR3 in DNA: TGCAGCGTTGAAGTTTCCGGGACGGGCGGTGAGACCCAGTACTTC. Its translation: CSVEVSGTGGETQYF.

The V call is TRBV2, the J call TRBJ1-1, with D perhaps TRBD1 (6 bases). V shed 4 bases and J shed 10 bases, with 13 bases lying between them. Per germline, CDR1 SNHLY and CDR2 FYNNEI. There are 12 residues in the CDR3. The CDR3 coding sequence is TGTGCCAGCAGTGTCGACAGGTGGGGAGCTTTCTTT. Residues: CASSVDRWGAFF. Full variable domain (rest looked up from reference TRBV2 and TRBJ1-1): EPEVTQTPSHQVTQMGQEVILRCVPISNHLYFYWYRQILGQKVEFLVSFYNNEISEKSEIFDDQFSVERPDGSNFTLKIRSTKLEDSAMYFCASSVDRWGAFFGQGTRLTVV.

V gene TRBV20-1 combines with J gene TRBJ2-7, with unresolved D. V lost 6 bases, J lost 5 bases, and 11 bases lay in between. CDR3 length: 11 residues. Germline assignment: CDR1 DFQATT and CDR2 SNEGSKA (reference sequence). The CDR3 is CSALRRDEQYF. Here the CDR3 DNA reads TGCAGTGCCCTCCGACGGGACGAGCAGTACTTC.

J is TRBJ1-2 and V is TRBV6-5; the D is unclear. The CDR3 totals 13 residues. Deletions cut 2 bases from V and 5 bases from J, with 9 bases between. CDR1 MNHEY and CDR2 SVGAGI come from the germline V gene. The CDR3 sequence is CASSYGRSYGYTF. The CDR3 DNA reads TGTGCCAGCAGTTACGGCAGGTCTTATGGCTACACCTTC.

The V call is TRBV6-1, the J call TRBJ2-5; D unclear. CDR1 and CDR2 from the germline V gene are MNHNS and SASEGT. V was cut by 6 bases and J by 3 bases, with 8 bases left in between. The CDR3 runs 12 residues. The CDR3 nucleotides are TGTGCCAGCAGCAACCTTAAAGAGACCCAGTACTTC. Encoded protein: CASSNLKETQYF.

The CDR3 DNA sequence: TGCAGCGTTAAGCGACAGGAGGGCGCAGATACGCAGTATTTT. Its protein product is CSVKRQEGADTQYF. The J gene is TRBJ2-3, the V gene TRBV29-1, with D possibly being TRBD1 or TRBD2 (6 bases each). This CDR3 has 14 amino acids. CDR1 is SQVTM, CDR2 ANQGSEA, per germline. V shed 5 bases and J shed 4 bases, with 16 bases lying between them.

This clone has just one count. This chain links TRBV5-6 with TRBJ2-1; 8 nucleotides agree with TRBD1. Germline V gene lookup returns CDR1 SGHDT and CDR2 YYEEEE. The CDR3 spans 15 residues. V gave up 4 bases and J gave up 2 bases; unmatched junction bases: 5. DNA for the CDR3: TGTGCCAGCAGCCTGACAGGGGTTGCCTACAATGAGCAGTTCTTC. Translated: CASSLTGVAYNEQFF.

V and J are TRBV7-2 and TRBJ2-3, with D hard to call. From germline, CDR1 is SGHTA and CDR2 FQGNSA. The CDR3 length is 15 residues. The V gene lost 3 bases and the J gene lost 5 bases, with 15 bases spanning the gap. The CDR3 DNA reads as TGTGCCAGCAGCTTCCTAGTCGGTAAGGAAGATACGCAGTATTTT. Amino acids: CASSFLVGKEDTQYF.

In its sample, this clone was seen once. The chain couples TRBV6-6 to TRBJ1-5, with TRBD1 as a possible D gene (5 bases). V lost 6 bases and J lost 9, with 18 bases in between. The CDR3 is made up of 14 amino acids. Per germline, CDR1 MNHNY and CDR2 SVGAGI (reference sequence). The CDR3 DNA follows: TGTGCCAGCAGCCCCGACAGCGGCGGGGGGCCCCAGCATTTT. Protein sequence: CASSPDSGGGPQHF.

The J gene is TRBJ1-2, the V gene TRBV28, with D hard to call. Germline loops: CDR1 MDHEN, CDR2 SYDVKM. This CDR3 region has 13 residues. V lost 10 bases to trimming and J lost 7 bases, with 19 bases between them. The CDR3 DNA sequence: TGTGCCACCTCTCCCCCGGGTTTTGCTGGCTACACCTTC. Translated: CATSPPGFAGYTF.

This clone is a singleton in its sample. The genes are TRBV14 and TRBJ1-1; D possibly corresponds to TRBD1 (5 bases). The CDR3 is 14 residues long. Germline assignment: CDR1 SGHDN and CDR2 FVKESK. V lost 0 bases and J lost 3, with 8 bases in between. This chain's CDR3 is CASSQDQGYTEAFF. CDR3 DNA: TGTGCCAGCAGCCAAGATCAGGGATACACTGAAGCTTTCTTT.

The V gene is TRBV5-6, the J gene TRBJ2-5; no definite D call. The CDR3 extends over 13 amino acids. The germline V gene encodes CDR1 SGHDT and CDR2 YYEEEE. V lost 4 bases to trimming and J lost 5 bases, with 12 bases between them. The CDR3 loop reads CASSPHPKETQYF. The CDR3 nucleotides are TGTGCCAGCAGCCCCCATCCTAAGGAGACCCAGTACTTC. The entire variable domain, with the rest obtained from reference TRBV5-6 and TRBJ2-5, is as follows: DAGVTQSPTHLIKTRGQQVTLRCSPKSGHDTVSWYQQALGQGPQFIFQYYEEEERQRGNFPDRFSGHQFPNYSSELNVNALLLGDSALYLCASSPHPKETQYFGPGTRLLVL.

V gene TRBV21-1 combines with J gene TRBJ2-7; whether TRBD2, the table's D call, matches the DNA was not checked. TRBV21-1 is a known pseudogene. The CDR3 runs to 15 residues. The CDR3 nucleotides are TGTGCCAGCAGCAAGCCCTCTAGCGCCTCCTACGAGCAGTACTTC. This gives the protein CASSKPSSASYEQYF.

This clone was detected many times. V and J are TRBV5-1 and TRBJ1-1; 8 nucleotides align to TRBD1. V trimming: 0 bases; J trimming: 5 bases; junction bases outside the gene matches: 9. The CDR3 sequence is 16 residues long. The germline V gene has CDR1 SGHRS and CDR2 YFSETQ. CDR3 in DNA: TGCGCCAGCAGCTTGGAACAGGGGGTTGTAGGTACTGAAGCTTTCTTT. It specifies CASSLEQGVVGTEAFF.

J is TRBJ2-5 and V is TRBV4-1; possibly TRBD1 for D (5 bases). The CDR3 is 16 residues long. V was trimmed by 1 base and J by 5 bases, leaving 17 bases between them. Germline CDR1 MGHRA, CDR2 YSYEKL. CDR3 in DNA: TGCGCCAGCAGCCAAGTGACCACCAGGGATGGGGAGACCCAGTACTTC. The encoded protein is CASSQVTTRDGETQYF.

Note on this clone: Distinct nucleotide sequences in the sample also encode this CDR3. CDR3 bases: TGTGCCAGTAGTCCCCCCCGGGGGGAGACCCAGTACTTC. This gives the protein CASSPPRGETQYF. V gene TRBV19 combines with J gene TRBJ2-5, with D maybe TRBD2 (6 bases). V lost 5 bases and J 5 bases, leaving 12 bases between the germline ends. This CDR3 is 13 amino acids long. The germline V gene encodes CDR1 LNHDA and CDR2 SQIVND (reference sequence).

The chain uses TRBV4-1 and TRBJ1-4; D is perhaps TRBD1 (5 bases). Germline V gene lookup returns CDR1 MGHRA and CDR2 YSYEKL. CDR3 size: 15 residues. Trimming removed 8 bases from V and 5 bases from J, with 18 bases in between. CDR3 protein: CASRESGLSNEKLFF. CDR3 DNA: TGCGCCAGCCGCGAGTCGGGACTTTCGAATGAAAAACTGTTTTTT.